This T cell receptor beta chain originates from a study of PD-L1 blockade in urothelial cancer. Some clones are missing from TCRdb's copy, which holds only in-frame ones; the method was immunoSEQ multiplex PCR. The sample includes about 63,000 clones, about four fifths of them seen just once. The CDR3 covers 17 residues. Time point described: pretreatment peripheral blood. The gene calls are TRBV21-1 and TRBJ1-5; no check of the table's D call, TRBD1, against the DNA was made. TRBV21-1 is a known pseudogene. This TCR derives from a man between 65 and 85 years old with urothelial cancer. The source material was PBMCs, sampled around atezolizumab (anti-PD-L1) treatment. In DNA, the CDR3 is TGTGCCAGCAGCAAAGGGAGCGACAGGGCAGGCAATCAGCCCCAGCATTTT. This codes for CASSKGSDRAGNQPQHF.